This is a list of T cell receptor beta chains from one sample in a study of blood T cell repertoires in COVID-19. Only in-frame clones appear in the TCRdb table, and some are missing; sequencing was by immunoSEQ multiplex PCR. The data hold approximately 52,000 clones, with roughly 90% observed a single time. Input material: peripheral blood. These receptors all stem from a man aged 60 to 75 with acute or convalescent COVID-19. Each CDR3 is given with its conserved first and last residue. D genes are given only for firm matches. Where a row states a size, it is once, few, many or the class of an expanded clone; other rows omit it.

size	D	V	J	CDR3	DNA
once	TRBD1	TRBV5-1	TRBJ2-2	CASSSDRVMGTGELFF	TGCGCCAGCAGCTCCGACAGGGTGATGGGCACCGGGGAGCTGTTTTTT
-	TRBD2	TRBV7-9	TRBJ2-1	CASSLGLAGGGDEQFF	TGTGCCAGCAGCCTCGGGCTAGCGGGGGGCGGAGATGAGCAGTTCTTC
-	TRBD2	TRBV7-2	TRBJ2-1	CASSLGGRADNEQFF	TGTGCCAGCAGCTTAGGCGGGAGGGCCGACAATGAGCAGTTCTTC
-	-	TRBV10-3	TRBJ2-7	CAISESTSYEQYF	TGTGCCATCAGTGAGTCGACAAGCTACGAGCAGTACTTC
-	-	TRBV6-2/TRBV6-3	TRBJ1-5	CASSYSTRGAGSFGSNQPQHF	TGTGCCAGCAGTTACTCAACGCGCGGGGCAGGGAGTTTTGGGAGCAATCAGCCCCAGCATTTT
-	TRBD1	TRBV19	TRBJ1-1	CASSIGQTGSEAFF	TGTGCCAGTAGTATAGGGCAGACAGGGTCTGAAGCTTTCTTT
-	TRBD1	TRBV28	TRBJ2-7	CASRRQGDIYEQYF	TGTGCCAGCAGGAGACAGGGCGACATCTACGAGCAGTACTTC
few	TRBD1	TRBV10-3	TRBJ1-5	CATRGQGPQHF	TGTGCCACCAGGGGACAGGGGCCCCAGCATTTT
-	-	TRBV6-1	TRBJ2-3	CASSEAADTQYF	TGTGCCAGCAGTGAAGCCGCAGATACGCAGTATTTT
-	TRBD2	TRBV19	TRBJ2-5	CASSIGFRGLAGGQETQYF	TGTGCCAGTAGTATAGGTTTCAGGGGTCTAGCGGGAGGTCAAGAGACCCAGTACTTC
-	-	TRBV12-3/TRBV12-4	TRBJ1-5	CASSFYFGQPQHF	TGTGCCAGCAGTTTCTATTTTGGTCAGCCCCAGCATTTT
once	-	TRBV19	TRBJ1-2	CASSIGSGNYGYTF	TGTGCCAGTAGTATAGGGTCTGGCAACTATGGCTACACCTTC
few	TRBD1	TRBV19	TRBJ1-1	CASSRTGVNTEAFF	TGTGCCAGTAGTCGGACAGGAGTGAACACTGAAGCTTTCTTT
-	-	TRBV5-6	TRBJ1-2	CASTWGQENYGYTF	TGTGCCAGCACCTGGGGGCAGGAGAACTATGGCTACACCTTC
-	TRBD2	TRBV18	TRBJ2-3	CASSEGLAGADTQYF	TGTGCCAGCTCCGAGGGACTAGCGGGAGCAGATACGCAGTATTTT
-	TRBD2	TRBV10-2	TRBJ2-1	CASRTSSLASYNEQFF	TGCGCCAGCAGAACCTCCTCACTAGCGTCCTACAATGAGCAGTTCTTC
-	-	TRBV10-2	TRBJ1-5	CASSEGGGNQPQHF	TGCGCCAGCAGTGAGGGCGGGGGCAATCAGCCCCAGCATTTT
-	TRBD1	TRBV19	TRBJ2-1	CASRTGGGFSEQFF	TGTGCCAGCAGAACAGGGGGCGGGTTCAGTGAGCAGTTCTTC
-	TRBD2	TRBV5-8	TRBJ2-2	CASSTGTSFTGELFF	TGTGCCAGCAGCACCGGGACTAGCTTCACCGGGGAGCTGTTTTTT
-	TRBD1	TRBV28	TRBJ1-2	CASSLIVDRGDHGYTF	TGTGCCAGCAGTTTAATCGTGGACAGGGGTGACCATGGCTACACCTTC
once	TRBD1	TRBV10-3	TRBJ2-6	CAISPSSGQGRTNVLTF	TGTGCCATCAGCCCTTCTTCCGGACAGGGAAGGACCAACGTCCTGACTTTC
-	-	TRBV3-1/TRBV3-2	TRBJ2-6	CASSQEFSDSSGANVLTF	TGTGCCAGCAGCCAAGAGTTTTCGGACAGCTCTGGGGCCAACGTCCTGACTTTC
-	TRBD1	TRBV28	TRBJ1-2	CASGGGQGYGYTF	TGTGCCAGCGGGGGGGGACAGGGCTATGGCTACACCTTC
-	-	TRBV25-1	TRBJ2-2	CASRPFSGRNTGELFF	TGTGCCAGCCGTCCCTTTTCGGGTCGTAACACCGGGGAGCTGTTTTTT
-	TRBD1	TRBV7-2	TRBJ1-2	CASSFENRGRGYTF	TGTGCCAGCAGCTTCGAGAACAGGGGTCGTGGCTACACCTTC
-	-	TRBV27	TRBJ1-6	CASSSQNRRSYNSPLHF	TGTGCCAGCAGTTCACAGAACCGTCGCTCCTATAATTCACCCCTCCACTTT
-	-	TRBV2	TRBJ2-2	CASSRQTHTGELFF	TGTGCCAGCAGTCGACAGACCCACACCGGGGAGCTGTTTTTT
-	-	TRBV25-1	TRBJ1-2	CASSDFSNYGYTF	TGTGCCAGCAGTGATTTCTCTAACTATGGCTACACCTTC
-	-	TRBV9	TRBJ1-1	CASSPRQLNTEAFF	TGTGCCAGCAGCCCCCGACAGCTGAACACTGAAGCTTTCTTT
-	-	TRBV6-5	TRBJ1-5	CASSIKRTSGQPQHF	TGTGCCAGCAGTATCAAGAGGACATCTGGGCAGCCCCAGCATTTT
-	TRBD1	TRBV28	TRBJ1-2	CAASSSGQGDGYTF	TGTGCCGCGAGCTCCTCCGGACAGGGGGATGGCTACACCTTC
-	TRBD1	TRBV6-5	TRBJ1-4	CASTRQGATNEKLFF	TGTGCCAGCACAAGACAGGGAGCAACTAATGAAAAACTGTTTTTT
-	-	TRBV5-8	TRBJ2-3	CASSRRGLSTDTQYF	TGTGCCAGCAGCCGACGAGGGCTAAGCACAGATACGCAGTATTTT
-	-	TRBV29-1	TRBJ1-2	CSTGLDYGYTF	TGCAGTACGGGTCTAGACTATGGCTACACCTTC
-	-	TRBV7-3	TRBJ1-2	CASRKLGGNEDGYTF	TGTGCCAGCAGGAAATTGGGAGGGAACGAGGATGGCTACACCTTC
-	TRBD2	TRBV27	TRBJ2-1	CASSFAGDNEQFF	TGTGCCAGCAGTTTCGCGGGGGACAATGAGCAGTTCTTC
-	TRBD1	TRBV3-1/TRBV3-2	TRBJ1-5	CASSQDIGQGVGPQHF	TGTGCCAGCAGCCAAGACATAGGACAGGGCGTTGGGCCCCAGCATTTT
medium-sized	-	TRBV6-5	TRBJ1-5	CASSRTQDQPQHF	TGTGCCAGCAGTCGAACCCAGGATCAGCCCCAGCATTTT
-	-	TRBV6-5	TRBJ2-5	CASSWRETQYF	TGTGCCAGCAGTTGGCGGGAGACCCAGTACTTC
-	TRBD1	TRBV6-2/TRBV6-3	TRBJ1-2	CASSYPGGKGYTF	TGTGCCAGCAGTTACCCAGGGGGCAAGGGCTACACCTTC
few	-	TRBV3-1/TRBV3-2	TRBJ2-3	CASSLMGRHTTDTQYF	TGTGCCAGCAGCCTGATGGGGCGGCATACCACAGATACGCAGTATTTT
-	-	TRBV28	TRBJ1-2	CASSESGGGYTF	TGTGCCAGCAGTGAATCAGGAGGCGGCTACACCTTC
once	TRBD1	TRBV9	TRBJ2-7	CASSSLDRGSEQYF	TGTGCCAGCAGCTCCCTGGACAGGGGGTCTGAGCAGTACTTC
-	-	TRBV27	TRBJ2-6	CASSSFSGANVLTF	TGTGCCAGCAGTTCGTTCTCTGGGGCCAACGTCCTGACTTTC
once	TRBD1	TRBV15	TRBJ2-7	CATSSLRDSPYEQYF	TGTGCCACCAGCTCCCTCCGGGACAGCCCCTACGAGCAGTACTTC
-	-	TRBV19	TRBJ2-7	CASSILVSARSYEQYF	TGTGCCAGTAGTATATTAGTGTCAGCCAGGTCCTACGAGCAGTACTTC
-	-	TRBV6-6	TRBJ1-5	CAIREEGNQPQHF	TGTGCCATCAGAGAGGAGGGGAATCAGCCCCAGCATTTT
-	-	TRBV11-2	TRBJ1-3	CASSLGQGRNTIYF	TGTGCCAGCAGCTTAGGGCAGGGAAGGAACACCATATATTTT
-	TRBD2	TRBV4-3	TRBJ2-3	CASSQEPPSGGVSSTDTQYF	TGCGCCAGCAGCCAAGAACCGCCTAGCGGGGGGGTTAGTAGCACAGATACGCAGTATTTT
-	TRBD1	TRBV5-1	TRBJ1-6	CASSSETGRNSPLHF	TGCGCCAGCAGTTCTGAGACAGGGCGAAATTCACCCCTCCACTTT
few	-	TRBV19	TRBJ2-3	CASSIFGSTQYF	TGTGCCAGTAGTATATTCGGGTCTACGCAGTATTTT
-	TRBD1	TRBV5-1	TRBJ2-7	CASSSGQGGTYEQYF	TGCGCCAGCAGCTCCGGACAGGGGGGGACCTACGAGCAGTACTTC